The 20 T cell receptor beta chains presented below share a single source sample, sequenced in a study of blood T cells in healthy people across ages. Through a sample-barcoded 5' primer and a J-beta primer mix, a second PCR was run for about 6 to 12 cycles. TCRdb used MiXCR to reprocess the 5' RACE reads, holding one entry per CDR3 protein. The table has hundreds of thousands of distinct CDR3 sequences, under 25% seen once. Sample: blood. These receptor sequences come from an older man in good health.

This sequence joins TRBV12-3 or TRBV12-4 and TRBJ2-1; maybe TRBD1 (6 bases). The CDR3 totals 14 residues. The germline V and J ends were trimmed by 6 bases and 7 bases, with 16 bases remaining between them. The CDR3 DNA is TGTGCCAGCAGACTACGGACAGAGTATAATGAGCAGTTCTTC. Translation gives CASRLRTEYNEQFF.

This clonotype was observed a handful of times. V and J are TRBV20-1 and TRBJ2-3; 8 bases are a match to TRBD1. CDR1 and CDR2 (germline): DFQATT, SNEGSKA (reference sequence). V lost 5 bases, J lost 4 bases, and 2 bases stayed unmatched. This CDR3 contains 12 residues. The CDR3 coding sequence is TGCAGTGCTGTACAGGGGGCAGATACGCAGTATTTT. This gives the protein CSAVQGADTQYF.

This clonotype was recorded a few times. The genes are TRBV5-5 and TRBJ2-2; D uncertain. Germline CDR1 SGHKS, CDR2 YYEKEE (reference sequence). Trimming took 0 bases from V and 1 from J, leaving 10 bases between them. The CDR3 extends over 16 amino acids. The DNA of the CDR3 is TGTGCCAGCAGCTTGGGACCGGCCTTGAACACCGGGGAGCTGTTTTTT. Encoded protein: CASSLGPALNTGELFF.

This clonotype was counted ten times or more. The gene calls are TRBV12-3 or TRBV12-4 and TRBJ2-2, with 7 bases that match TRBD2. The CDR3 runs to 15 residues. V dropped 6 bases and J dropped 1; count of bases not matched to a gene: 5. DNA of the CDR3: TGTGCCAGCAGGGGGCTAGCGGAGAACACCGGGGAGCTGTTTTTT. This gives the protein CASRGLAENTGELFF.

This clonotype occurred a few times. V and J are TRBV29-1 and TRBJ1-2, with D possibly matching TRBD1 (5 bases). Trimming cost V 5 bases and J 4 bases, with 8 bases left between them. Germline CDR1 reads SQVTM; CDR2 reads ANQGSEA. CDR3 length: 11 amino acids. DNA of the CDR3: TGCAGCGTTACAACAGGCTATGGCTACACCTTC. It encodes CSVTTGYGYTF.

This clonotype was detected a few times. The rearrangement links TRBV6-1 to TRBJ1-4; tentative D call: TRBD1 (6 bases). This CDR3 spans 15 amino acids. V shed 5 bases and J shed 5 bases, with 15 bases lying between them. Germline assignment: CDR1 MNHNS and CDR2 SASEGT. The CDR3 nucleotides read TGTGCCAGCAGTATGTCGGGGGGGCCGAATGAAAAACTGTTTTTT. Amino acid sequence: CASSMSGGPNEKLFF.

As regards this clonotype: A read error may explain this, as a much larger clone is one base away. The chain employs TRBV18 and TRBJ1-4, with TRBD1 matching over 8 bases. From germline, CDR1 is KGHSH and CDR2 LQKENI. CDR3 length: 15 amino acids. CDR3 residues: CTSSREAGGNEKLFF. The DNA of the CDR3 is TGTACCAGCTCACGGGAAGCAGGGGGCAATGAAAAACTGTTTTTT. Filled out from reference TRBV18 and TRBJ1-4, the complete variable domain reads NAGVMQNPRHLVRRRGQEARLRCSPMKGHSHVYWYRQLPEEGLKFMVYLQKENIIDESGMPKERFSAEFPKEGPSILRIQQVVRGDSAAYFCTSSREAGGNEKLFFGSGTQLSVL.

This clonotype was observed a few times. The rearrangement links TRBV11-2 to TRBJ2-5, with D tentatively TRBD1 (5 bases). The CDR3 has 15 residues. CDR1 is SGHAT and CDR2 is FQNNGV in the germline V gene. V lost 5 bases to trimming and J lost 0 bases, with 13 bases between them. CDR3 sequence: CASSPPPGYQETQYF. CDR3 in DNA: TGTGCCAGCAGCCCCCCTCCAGGGTACCAAGAGACCCAGTACTTC.

A word on this clonotype: No conserved phenylalanine or tryptophan is present at the end of the CDR3, so a read error is the likely explanation. V and J are TRBV7-2 and TRBJ2-3; D unresolved. CDR3 length equals 14 residues. V lost 2 bases to trimming and J lost 2 bases, with 8 bases between them. Germline loops: CDR1 SGHTA, CDR2 FQGNSA. Here the CDR3 DNA reads TGTGCCAGCAGCTTATATGGCCCCACAGATACGCAGTATTCT. Translation: CASSLYGPTDTQYS.

This clonotype was picked up many times. The chain joins TRBV7-6 to TRBJ1-4; D not resolved. This CDR3 is 15 amino acids long. Germline lookup yields CDR1 SGHVS and CDR2 FNYEAQ. Trimming cost V 5 bases and J 2 bases, with 12 bases left between them. CDR3 DNA: TGTGCCAGCAGCATCATAGCGGGGACTAATGAAAAACTGTTTTTT. Protein sequence: CASSIIAGTNEKLFF.

This clonotype was counted only a few times. V is TRBV12-3 or TRBV12-4 and J is TRBJ1-1, with a possible D match to TRBD1 (5 bases). V gave up 2 bases and J gave up 1 base, with 11 bases separating them. There are 15 residues in the CDR3. This CDR3 is CASSLTGQGNTEAFF. The CDR3 bases are TGTGCCAGCAGTTTAACTGGTCAGGGGAACACTGAAGCTTTCTTT.

This clonotype appeared a few times. The chain is built from TRBV20-1 and TRBJ2-3, with TRBD2 identical over 8 bases. Germline trimming cut 0 bases from V and 5 bases from J; bases unmatched to any gene: 4. Germline loops: CDR1 DFQATT, CDR2 SNEGSKA (reference sequence). CDR3 length: 14 residues. Here the CDR3 DNA reads TGCAGTGCTAGAGATTTGGCGGGGGGAGATACGCAGTATTTT. Protein: CSARDLAGGDTQYF.

The V and J genes are TRBV6-5 and TRBJ1-6; 7 nucleotides align to TRBD1. V was pared by 8 bases and J by 6 bases, with 7 bases of the junction left unmatched. Germline assignment: CDR1 MNHEY and CDR2 SVGAGI. CDR3 length: 14 amino acids. CDR3 protein: CASATGMGNSPLHF. The CDR3 DNA sequence: TGTGCCAGCGCGACAGGGATGGGTAATTCACCCCTCCACTTT.

This clonotype was recorded a few times. The CDR3 carries no conserved terminal phenylalanine or tryptophan, so it likely arises from a read error. The chain combines TRBV20-1 with TRBJ2-5, with 11 bases that match TRBD2. Per the germline V gene, CDR1 is DFQATT and CDR2 is SNEGSKA (reference sequence). The CDR3 has 16 residues. With V trimmed by 4 bases and J by 0 bases, 7 bases remained unmatched. In DNA form, the CDR3 reads TGCAGTGCTATTAGCGGGAGGGACCGGCACCAAGAGACCCAGTACCTC. As protein: CSAISGRDRHQETQYL.

The rearrangement uses TRBV5-1 and TRBJ2-7; maybe TRBD2 (5 bases). Germline lookup yields CDR1 SGHRS and CDR2 YFSETQ. This CDR3 comprises 14 residues. The germline V and J ends were trimmed by 2 bases and 5 bases, with 14 bases remaining between them. Here the CDR3 reads CASSFNGGENEQYF. CDR3 sequence (DNA): TGCGCCAGCAGCTTTAACGGTGGGGAGAACGAGCAGTACTTC.

This chain connects TRBV29-1 to TRBJ1-2; unclear D gene. With 2 bases removed from V and 4 bases from J, the gap between germline ends came to 17 bases. Per the germline V gene, CDR1 is SQVTM and CDR2 is ANQGSEA. The CDR3 sequence is 15 residues long. In DNA, the CDR3 is TGCAGCGTTGAATCCCTCGCGGAACCTTCCTATGGCTACACCTTC. Amino acids: CSVESLAEPSYGYTF.

As concerns this clonotype: Mismatch with germline at one junction end may stem from a read error. V and J are TRBV7-2 and TRBJ1-5; D is perhaps TRBD1 (5 bases). The CDR3 is 12 residues long. The germline V gene encodes CDR1 SGHTA and CDR2 FQGNSA. The CDR3 DNA reads TGTGCCAGCAGCGAGATGGGGCAGCCCCCGCATTTT. It specifies CASSEMGQPPHF.

The CDR3 DNA follows: TGTGCCAGCTCACCATATCCAGGATACAATGAGCAGTTCTTC. Residues: CASSPYPGYNEQFF. The V and J genes are TRBV18 and TRBJ2-5; D remains unclear. The end of the DNA fits TRBJ2-1 better, so the J call may be wrong. Per germline, CDR1 KGHSH and CDR2 LQKENI. The CDR3 loop spans 14 amino acids.

This sequence joins TRBV7-2 and TRBJ2-3, with TRBD2 matching 7 bases. Germline V gene lookup returns CDR1 SGHTA and CDR2 FQGNSA. This CDR3 is 17 amino acids long. V lost 1 base to trimming and J lost 0 bases; unmatched junction nucleotides: 7. CDR3 DNA sequence: TGTGCCAGCAGCTTAGGAGGGAGGGCCTATAGCACAGATACGCAGTATTTT. The encoded protein is CASSLGGRAYSTDTQYF.

The chain recombines TRBV9 with TRBJ2-3; D is undetermined. V was shortened by 0 bases and J by 2 bases, with 13 bases between the two germline ends. Germline V CDR1 and CDR2: SGDLS, YYNGEE. The CDR3 covers 16 residues. The DNA for the CDR3 is TGTGCCAGCAGCGTAGATGGCAGTTCGGTCACAGATACGCAGTATTTT. Protein product: CASSVDGSSVTDTQYF.